A selection of T cell receptor beta chains follows, all from one sample in a study of patients and donors after allogeneic stem cell transplantation. A single record per CDR3 protein comes from TCRdb applying MiXCR to the RT-PCR reads. The data hold approximately 38,000 distinct CDR3 sequences, with about 31% observed a single time. Sequencing was carried out using blood, either unsorted or a sorted T cell fraction (not recorded which). The origin of the receptors is a human donor who was either an allogeneic HSCT recipient or a stem cell or donor lymphocyte infusion donor (not recorded which). It is not recorded whose cells these are; they may come from a transplant donor. Each CDR3 is given with its conserved first and last residue. The D gene is left open where the match is weak. Where a row states a size, it is once, few, many or the class of an expanded clone; other rows omit it.

TRBJ1-5 TRBV6-6 NA NA TGTGCCAGCAGTTACTCGATGGGCCGGGGAAAGCCCCAGCATTTT CASSYSMGRGKPQHF
TRBJ2-3 TRBV4-2 NA few TGTGCCAGCAGCCAAGGGTCCGCCACAGATACGCAGTATTTT CASSQGSATDTQYF
TRBJ2-7 TRBV29-1 TRBD1 NA TGCAGCGTTGAAATCCAGGGGGCCCCGTTGTACTTC CSVEIQGAPLYF
TRBJ2-2 TRBV9 NA few TGTGCCAGCAGCCTCCGACAGTGGGGGACCGGGGAGCTGTTTTTT CASSLRQWGTGELFF
TRBJ2-7 TRBV21-1 NA NA TGTGCCGGGATTACAGGGTGTAACGAGCAGTACTTC CAGITGCNEQYF
TRBJ2-7 TRBV4-3 NA few TGCGCCAGCAGCCAAGTAAGGACTTTTGCCTACGAGCAGTACTTC CASSQVRTFAYEQYF
TRBJ1-6 TRBV28 NA few TGTGCCACCAACCTCCGCGGATTTAATTCACCCCTCCACTTT CATNLRGFNSPLHF
TRBJ2-6 TRBV14 NA NA TGTGCCAGCAGCCCCTTCAGGGGGGGGGGCTCTGGGGCCAACGTCCTGACTTTC CASSPFRGGGSGANVLTF
TRBJ2-3 TRBV20-1 NA NA TGCAGTGCTAGAGATGGGAGCCGCCTATTCCTGGGAGATACGCAGTATTTT CSARDGSRLFLGDTQYF
TRBJ1-3 TRBV18 NA few TGTGCCAGCTCACCGGGGATCAATTCCTCTGGAAACACCATATATTTT CASSPGINSSGNTIYF
TRBJ1-4 TRBV7-9 NA few TGTGCCAGCAGCTTAGCGTCGGCCCTGGAAAAACTGTTTTTT CASSLASALEKLFF
TRBJ2-2 TRBV5-1 NA NA TGCGCCAGCAGCTTGGTCTCCCCGAACACCGGGGAGCTGTTTTTT CASSLVSPNTGELFF
TRBJ2-3 TRBV7-3 TRBD2 few TGTGCCAGCAGCTTCCTGACTAGCGGGAGTCTGGATACGCAGTATTTT CASSFLTSGSLDTQYF
TRBJ2-1 TRBV29-1 NA NA TGCAGCGCATTGAAGGTCTTAGGCAATGAGCAGTTCTTC CSALKVLGNEQFF
TRBJ1-1 TRBV14 NA many TGTGCCAGCAGCCATTTGGCTTTCTTT CASSHLAFF
TRBJ1-5 TRBV7-2 TRBD1 once TGTGCCAGCAGCCTCCGGGACAGGGGTTCATGGGGCAATCAGCCCCAGCATTTT CASSLRDRGSWGNQPQHF
TRBJ2-7 TRBV28 NA NA TGTGCCAGCAGCCCTGGTTTCCTAACTGGCGAGCAGTACTTC CASSPGFLTGEQYF
TRBJ2-3 TRBV29-1 TRBD2 NA TGCAGCGCTGCTCCGGGACTAAACACAGATACGCAGTATTTT CSAAPGLNTDTQYF
TRBJ1-6 TRBV2 NA few TGTGCCAGCAGTATGGTAGGGGCTCTAAATTCACCCCTCCACTTT CASSMVGALNSPLHF
TRBJ1-1 TRBV7-8 NA NA TGTGCCAGCAGCTTACGGACAGTTTTGAACACTGAAGCTTTCTTT CASSLRTVLNTEAFF
TRBJ1-5 TRBV29-1 TRBD1 few TGCAGCGTTGGGACAGGGGGCCTCAATCAGCCCCAGCATTTT CSVGTGGLNQPQHF
TRBJ2-7 TRBV4-3 TRBD1 NA TGCGCCAGCAGCGCGCGACAGGGCCTTCCCTCCTACGAGCAGTACTTC CASSARQGLPSYEQYF
TRBJ2-7 TRBV20-1 NA few TGCAGTGCTCCTAGACCTAAAGGATCCTACGAGCAGTACTTC CSAPRPKGSYEQYF
TRBJ2-7 TRBV19 NA NA TGTGCCAGTATGAGATCCTCAGCGGACTCCTACGAGCAGTACTTC CASMRSSADSYEQYF
TRBJ1-5 TRBV5-1 TRBD1 few TGCGCCAGCAGCCAAACAGGGGGCCGCAATCAGCCCCAGCATTTT CASSQTGGRNQPQHF
TRBJ2-3 TRBV18 NA NA TGTGCCAGCTCACGGCTAAGCACAGATACGCAGTATTTT CASSRLSTDTQYF
TRBJ2-1 TRBV6-5 TRBD2 few TGTGCCAGCAGTTACCGGATAACGAGAAGGCCGGGAGGCATCAATGAGCAGTTCTTC CASSYRITRRPGGINEQFF
TRBJ1-1 TRBV7-2 TRBD1 many TGTGCCAGCAGAACACAGGGGTACACTGAAGCTTTCTTT CASRTQGYTEAFF
TRBJ2-3 TRBV5-1 NA once TGCGCCAGCAGCTACCGTAGGGACACCTCTACAGATACGCAGTATTTT CASSYRRDTSTDTQYF
TRBJ2-3 TRBV4-3 TRBD2 NA TGCGCCAGCAGCTACGGACTAGCGACTAGCACAGATACGCAGTATTTT CASSYGLATSTDTQYF
TRBJ1-5 TRBV29-1 NA many TGCAGCGTTGAAGCAGAAGTAGCCATAGATAGCAATCAGCCCCAGCATTTT CSVEAEVAIDSNQPQHF
TRBJ1-6 TRBV12-3/TRBV12-4 NA medium-sized TGTGCCAGCGGCCCCTCTTCACCCCTCCACTTT CASGPSSPLHF
TRBJ1-1 TRBV4-3 TRBD1 many TGCGCCAGCAGCCGGGACAGGTGGAGTAAGGGCACTGAAGCTTTCTTT CASSRDRWSKGTEAFF
TRBJ1-2 TRBV20-1 NA many TGCAGTCGTCGGGGTGAGGAGACCTATGGCTACACCTTC CSRRGEETYGYTF
TRBJ1-6 TRBV28 TRBD1 NA TGTGCCAGCAGTTCAGACAGGGCGATTAACTTT CASSSDRAINF
TRBJ2-5 TRBV29-1 NA NA TGCAGCGTTCGCCTAGCTGCACAAGAGACCCAGTACTTC CSVRLAAQETQYF
TRBJ2-7 TRBV6-2/TRBV6-3 NA NA TGTGCCAGCAGATCCTACGAGCAGTACTTC CASRSYEQYF
TRBJ1-1 TRBV6-2/TRBV6-3 NA many TGTGCCAGCAGTTACGGGACACTGAACACTGAAGCTTTCTTT CASSYGTLNTEAFF
TRBJ2-2 TRBV3-1 NA few TGTGCCAGCATGGAAAGGGACCTGAACACCGGGGAGCTGTTTTTT CASMERDLNTGELFF
TRBJ2-5 TRBV11-2 TRBD2 NA TGTGCCAGCAGCTTAAGACTAGCGCCTTTGGGGACCCAGTACTTC CASSLRLAPLGTQYF
TRBJ1-4 TRBV4-1 NA few TGCGCCAGCAGCCAAGACCCCACACAAGCAACTAATGAAAAACTGTTTTTT CASSQDPTQATNEKLFF
TRBJ1-5 TRBV6-5 NA many TGTGCCAGCAGACCCTGGGGGGGAAATCAGCCCCAGCATTTT CASRPWGGNQPQHF
TRBJ2-2 TRBV6-5 NA NA TGTGCCAGCAACGGACAGCAGAACACCGGGGAGCTGTTTTTT CASNGQQNTGELFF
TRBJ2-2 TRBV4-2 TRBD1 NA TGTGCCAGCACCGACAGGGGTACAGCCGGGGAGCTGTTTTTT CASTDRGTAGELFF
TRBJ1-6 TRBV20-1 NA NA TGCAGTGCCGGTAGTCGGATAGGGGGAAATTCACCCCTCCACTTT CSAGSRIGGNSPLHF
TRBJ1-5 TRBV12-3/TRBV12-4 NA NA TGTGCCAGCAGTTTCGAATCCAATCAGCCCCAGCATTTT CASSFESNQPQHF
TRBJ2-5 TRBV29-1 TRBD1 few TGCAGCGCCAGGACAGGAAGAGAGACCCAGTACTTC CSARTGRETQYF
TRBJ1-2 TRBV4-1 NA NA TGCGCCAGCAGCCAAGAAAGGACAGAACCCTATGGCTACACCTTC CASSQERTEPYGYTF
TRBJ1-1 TRBV5-4 NA NA TGTGCCAGCAGCTCGTACAGGGAAAGTGAAGCTTTCTTT CASSSYRESEAFF
TRBJ2-2 TRBV27 TRBD2 NA TGTGCCAGCAGAAGACTAGCGGGGGCCTACTCGAACACCGGGGAGCTGTTTTTT CASRRLAGAYSNTGELFF
TRBJ1-4 TRBV29-1 NA many TGCAGCGTTGGAGGTGAAAAACTGTTTTTT CSVGGEKLFF
TRBJ1-2 TRBV4-3 NA NA TGCGCCAGCAGCCAAGAGGACCGCTATGGCTACACCTTC CASSQEDRYGYTF
TRBJ2-1 TRBV4-1 TRBD2 NA TGCGCCAGCAGCCGACTAGCGGGAGTTTCCTACAATGAGCAGTTCTTC CASSRLAGVSYNEQFF
TRBJ2-3 TRBV6-5 NA NA TGTGCCAGCAGTTACTCCCAGGGGTCAGATACGCAGTATTTT CASSYSQGSDTQYF
TRBJ2-2 TRBV6-5 NA NA TGTGCCAGCAGTTATAGGGGGGACCCCGGGGGGCTGTTTTTT CASSYRGDPGGLFF
TRBJ2-3 TRBV7-3 NA NA TGTGCCAGCAGCTTAATAGGAGGACTTACTAGCACAGATACGCAGTATTTT CASSLIGGLTSTDTQYF
TRBJ1-6 TRBV7-3 NA NA TGTGCCAGCAGCACACTCGGCGGGGACTCACCCCTCCACTTT CASSTLGGDSPLHF
TRBJ2-2 TRBV6-2/TRBV6-3 NA few TGTGCCAGCAGAGCCGGGAAGAACACCGGGGAGCTGTTTTTT CASRAGKNTGELFF
TRBJ1-5 TRBV28 NA few TGTGCCAGCAGCCTCACAGGGATCGGTCAGCCCCAGCATTTT CASSLTGIGQPQHF
TRBJ2-3 TRBV2 NA few TGTGCCAGCGCGCCAGTGGGGGGGGCCGGAGATACGCAGTATTTT CASAPVGGAGDTQYF